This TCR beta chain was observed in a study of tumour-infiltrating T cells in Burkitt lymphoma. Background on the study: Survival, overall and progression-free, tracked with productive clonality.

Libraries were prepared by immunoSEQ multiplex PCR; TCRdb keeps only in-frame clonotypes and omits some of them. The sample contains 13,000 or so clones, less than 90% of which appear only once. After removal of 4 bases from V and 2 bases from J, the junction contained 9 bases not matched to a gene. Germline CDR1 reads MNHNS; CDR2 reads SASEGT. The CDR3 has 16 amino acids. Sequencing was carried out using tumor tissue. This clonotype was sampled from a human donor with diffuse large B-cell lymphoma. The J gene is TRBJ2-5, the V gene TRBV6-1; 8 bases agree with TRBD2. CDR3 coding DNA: TGTGCCAGCAGTGTTCTGGGAGCGGGGGAGCAAGAGACCCAGTACTTC. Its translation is CASSVLGAGEQETQYF.